The T cell receptor beta chain described here comes from a study of blood T cell repertoires in COVID-19. Authors' analysis steps: Estimation of nucleated cell counts relied on the amplification of reference gene primers. Only in-frame clones appear in the TCRdb table, and some are missing; sequencing was by immunoSEQ multiplex PCR. The DNA gave D and trimming, while V, J and clone size come from that table. Seen here are 400,000 to 500,000 clones, roughly 90% observed once, and the top ten hold over 1.1%. The CDR3 loop spans 16 amino acids. Trimming removed 4 bases at V and 0 bases at J, with 10 bases between. Germline V gene sequence: CDR1 MNHNS, CDR2 SASEGT.

The rearrangement links TRBV6-1 to TRBJ1-6; D not resolved. The sequenced material came from peripheral blood. This sequence originates from a woman in her 30s with active or convalescent COVID-19. The CDR3 coding sequence is TGTGCCAGCAGTGGACGGAGGAGCTCCTATAATTCACCCCTCCACTTT. It codes for CASSGRRSSYNSPLHF.